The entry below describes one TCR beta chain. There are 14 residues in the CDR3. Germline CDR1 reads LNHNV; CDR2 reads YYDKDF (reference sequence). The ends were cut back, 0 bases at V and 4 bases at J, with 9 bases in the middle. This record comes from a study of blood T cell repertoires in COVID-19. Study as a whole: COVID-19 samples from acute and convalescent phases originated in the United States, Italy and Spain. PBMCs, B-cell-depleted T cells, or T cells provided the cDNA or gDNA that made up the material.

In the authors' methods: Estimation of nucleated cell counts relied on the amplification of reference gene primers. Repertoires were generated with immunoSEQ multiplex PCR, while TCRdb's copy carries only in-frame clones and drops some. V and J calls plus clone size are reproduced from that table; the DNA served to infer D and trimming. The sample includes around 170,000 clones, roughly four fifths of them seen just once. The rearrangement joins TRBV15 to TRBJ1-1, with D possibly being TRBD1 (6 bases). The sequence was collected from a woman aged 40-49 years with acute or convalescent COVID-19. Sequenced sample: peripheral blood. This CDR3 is CATSRDTRGTEAFF. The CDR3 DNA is TGTGCCACCAGCAGAGATACCAGGGGCACTGAAGCTTTCTTT.